The source of this T cell receptor (beta chain) is a study of blood T cell repertoires in COVID-19. Overall study: There were acute and convalescent COVID-19 samples, and they came from the United States, Italy and Spain. From T cells, B-cell-depleted T cells, or PBMCs came the material, which was cDNA or gDNA.

In Seattle, patients joined the study during active infection and were tracked longitudinally. In the authors' methods: For nucleated cells, counts were estimated from reference gene primer amplification. Sequencing was performed with immunoSEQ multiplex PCR; in TCRdb, only in-frame clones are kept and a portion is missing. The V and J calls and clone size come from that table; D and trimming were worked out from the DNA. Found here are roughly 50,000 clones, 85% to 90% of them singletons; the top ten hold 2.5% to 3%. This clone was detected only a few times. This CDR3 has 15 amino acids. V dropped 5 bases and J dropped 0 bases, with 11 bases sitting between them. Germline assignment: CDR1 SNHLY and CDR2 FYNNEI.

Sequenced material: peripheral blood. The sequence was obtained from an elderly woman with COVID-19, enrolled during active disease. The chain employs TRBV2 and TRBJ1-5; no firm D call. The chain's CDR3 is CASSTRRDSNQPQHF. Here the CDR3 DNA reads TGTGCCAGCAGTACCAGACGGGATAGCAATCAGCCCCAGCATTTT.